These 3 T cell receptor beta chains were all obtained from the same sample, sequenced in a study of T cell repertoires in cytomegalovirus infection. TCRdb re-derived calls from the reads in MiXCR, one entry per CDR3 protein. The table lists some 180,000 distinct CDR3 sequences, about a sixth of them singletons. The specimen was CD8+ T cells from PBMCs. The receptor source for this set is a human donor in good health (CMV status not recorded). Some clones in this sample may be carry-over from other donors' samples.

This clonotype was observed a few times. The chain joins TRBV20-1 to TRBJ1-5; possibly TRBD1 for D (5 bases). CDR1 and CDR2 from the germline V gene are DFQATT and SNEGSKA (reference sequence). V was shortened by 1 base and J by 7 bases, with 17 bases between the two germline ends. This CDR3 has 15 residues. CDR3 sequence: CSARGDRDLAQPQHF. Written as DNA, the CDR3 is TGCAGTGCTAGAGGTGACCGGGACTTAGCGCAGCCCCAGCATTTT.

This clonotype has at least ten counts. The chain recombines TRBV7-2 with TRBJ2-1, with D unresolved. The V end lost 3 bases, the J end lost 8 bases, and 20 bases lay between the germline ends. CDR1 and CDR2 (germline): SGHTA, FQGNSA. This CDR3 has 16 amino acids. CDR3 in DNA: TGTGCCAGCAGCTTGAACCGGGCCTTGAAAGGCGATGAGCAGTTCTTC. It yields the protein CASSLNRALKGDEQFF. Full variable domain (remainder filled in from reference TRBV7-2 and TRBJ2-1): GAGVSQSPSNKVTEKGKDVELRCDPISGHTALYWYRQSLGQGLEFLIYFQGNSAPDKSGLPSDRFSAERTGGSVSTLTIQRTQQEDSAVYLCASSLNRALKGDEQFFGPGTRLTVL.

CDR3 DNA: TGTGCCAGCAGCTCAACAGGGGGGCGGGACGAGCAGTACTTC. It yields the protein CASSSTGGRDEQYF. The genes are TRBV7-9 and TRBJ2-7; 8 bases line up with TRBD1. Trimming took 4 bases from V and 5 from J; bases not matched to a gene: 7. CDR1 and CDR2 from the germline V gene are SEHNR and FQNEAQ (reference sequence). The CDR3 runs to 14 residues.